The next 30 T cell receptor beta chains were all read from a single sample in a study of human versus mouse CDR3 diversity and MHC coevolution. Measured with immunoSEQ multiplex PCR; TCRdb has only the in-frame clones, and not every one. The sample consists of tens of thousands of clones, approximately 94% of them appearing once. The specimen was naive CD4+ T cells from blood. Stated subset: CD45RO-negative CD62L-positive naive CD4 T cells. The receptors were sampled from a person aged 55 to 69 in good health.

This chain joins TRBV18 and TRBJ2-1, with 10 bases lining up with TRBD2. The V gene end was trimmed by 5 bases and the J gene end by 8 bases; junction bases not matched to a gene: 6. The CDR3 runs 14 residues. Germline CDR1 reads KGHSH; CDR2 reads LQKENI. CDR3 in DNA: TGTGCCAGCTCAGCTAGCGGGAGACGCGATGAGCAGTTCTTC. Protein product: CASSASGRRDEQFF.

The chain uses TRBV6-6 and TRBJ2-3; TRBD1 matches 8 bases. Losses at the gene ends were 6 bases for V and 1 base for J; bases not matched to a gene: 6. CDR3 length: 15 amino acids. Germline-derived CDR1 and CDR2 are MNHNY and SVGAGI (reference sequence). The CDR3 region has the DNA TGTGCCAGCAGGTCCGGGACAGGTGGCACAGATACGCAGTATTTT. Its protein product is CASRSGTGGTDTQYF.

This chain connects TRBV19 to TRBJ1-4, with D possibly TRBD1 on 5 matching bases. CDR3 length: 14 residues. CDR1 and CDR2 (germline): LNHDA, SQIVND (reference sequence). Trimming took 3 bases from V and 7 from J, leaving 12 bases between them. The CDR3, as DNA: TGTGCCAGTAGTATCCGGGGCGGGGGTGAAAAACTGTTTTTT. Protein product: CASSIRGGGEKLFF.

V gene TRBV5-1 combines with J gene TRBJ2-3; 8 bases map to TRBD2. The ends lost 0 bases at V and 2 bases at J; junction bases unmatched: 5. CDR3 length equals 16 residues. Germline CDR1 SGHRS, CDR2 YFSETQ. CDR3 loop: CASSLATSVDTDTQYF. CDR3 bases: TGCGCCAGCAGCTTGGCGACTAGCGTCGACACAGATACGCAGTATTTT.

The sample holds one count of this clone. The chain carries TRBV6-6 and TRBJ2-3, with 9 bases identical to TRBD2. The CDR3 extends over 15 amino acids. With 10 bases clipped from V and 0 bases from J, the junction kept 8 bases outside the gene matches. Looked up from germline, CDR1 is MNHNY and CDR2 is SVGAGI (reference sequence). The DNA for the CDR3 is TGTGCCACGACCGGGACTAGCATGAGCACAGATACGCAGTATTTT. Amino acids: CATTGTSMSTDTQYF.

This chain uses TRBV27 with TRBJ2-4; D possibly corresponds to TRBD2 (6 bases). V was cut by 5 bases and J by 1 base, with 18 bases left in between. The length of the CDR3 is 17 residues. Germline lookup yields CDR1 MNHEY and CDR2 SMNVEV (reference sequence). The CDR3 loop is CASSPRTGGRAKNIQYF. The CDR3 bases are TGTGCCAGCAGTCCACGGACTGGAGGGAGGGCCAAAAACATTCAGTACTTC.

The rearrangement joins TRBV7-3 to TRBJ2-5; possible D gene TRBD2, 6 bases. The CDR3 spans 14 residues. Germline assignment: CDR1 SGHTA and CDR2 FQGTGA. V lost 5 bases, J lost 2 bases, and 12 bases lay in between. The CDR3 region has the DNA TGTGCCAGCAGCCCAGGAGGGAGACAAGAGACCCAGTACTTC. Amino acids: CASSPGGRQETQYF.

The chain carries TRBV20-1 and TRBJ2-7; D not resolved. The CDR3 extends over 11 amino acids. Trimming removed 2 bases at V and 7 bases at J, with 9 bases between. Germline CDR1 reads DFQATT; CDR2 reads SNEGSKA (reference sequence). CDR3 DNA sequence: TGCAGTGCTAGACACTTAGATGAGCAGTACTTC. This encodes CSARHLDEQYF.

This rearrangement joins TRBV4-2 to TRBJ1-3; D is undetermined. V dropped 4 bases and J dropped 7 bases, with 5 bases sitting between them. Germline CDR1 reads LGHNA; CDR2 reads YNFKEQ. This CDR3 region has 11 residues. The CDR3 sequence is CASSLQNTIYF. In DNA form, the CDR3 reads TGTGCCAGCAGCCTACAGAACACCATATATTTT.

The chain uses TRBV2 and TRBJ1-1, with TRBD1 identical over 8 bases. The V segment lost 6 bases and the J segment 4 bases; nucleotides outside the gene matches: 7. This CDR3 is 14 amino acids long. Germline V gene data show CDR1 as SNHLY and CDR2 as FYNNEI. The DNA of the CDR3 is TGTGCCAGCAGGGTCGGACAGGGAGGCACTGAAGCTTTCTTT. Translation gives CASRVGQGGTEAFF. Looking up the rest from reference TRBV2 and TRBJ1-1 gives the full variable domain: EPEVTQTPSHQVTQMGQEVILRCVPISNHLYFYWYRQILGQKVEFLVSFYNNEISEKSEIFDDQFSVERPDGSNFTLKIRSTKLEDSAMYFCASRVGQGGTEAFFGQGTRLTVV.

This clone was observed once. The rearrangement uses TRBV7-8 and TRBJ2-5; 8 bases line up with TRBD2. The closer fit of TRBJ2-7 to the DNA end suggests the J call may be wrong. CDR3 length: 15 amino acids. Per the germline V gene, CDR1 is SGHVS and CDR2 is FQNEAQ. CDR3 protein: CASSLLREVPHEQYF. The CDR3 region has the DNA TGTGCCAGCAGCTTACTGCGGGAGGTGCCCCACGAGCAGTACTTC.

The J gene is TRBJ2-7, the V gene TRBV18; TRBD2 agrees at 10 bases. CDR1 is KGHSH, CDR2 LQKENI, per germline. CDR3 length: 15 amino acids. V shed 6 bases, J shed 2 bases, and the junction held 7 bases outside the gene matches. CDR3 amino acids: CASSTGLADPYEQYF. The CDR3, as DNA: TGTGCCAGCTCGACTGGACTAGCGGATCCCTACGAGCAGTACTTC.

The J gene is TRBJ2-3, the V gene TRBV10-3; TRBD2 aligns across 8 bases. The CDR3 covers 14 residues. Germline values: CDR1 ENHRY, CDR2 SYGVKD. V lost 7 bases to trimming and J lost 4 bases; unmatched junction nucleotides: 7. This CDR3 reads CAITTAGDADTQYF. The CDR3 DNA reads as TGTGCCATCACTACAGCGGGAGACGCAGATACGCAGTATTTT.

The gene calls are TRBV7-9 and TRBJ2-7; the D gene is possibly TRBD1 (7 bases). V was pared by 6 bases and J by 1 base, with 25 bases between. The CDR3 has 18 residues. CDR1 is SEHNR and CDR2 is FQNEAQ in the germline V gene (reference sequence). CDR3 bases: TGTGCCAGCAGTTCAACGGGGGTATTAGGGACAGATTCCTACGAGCAGTACTTC. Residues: CASSSTGVLGTDSYEQYF.

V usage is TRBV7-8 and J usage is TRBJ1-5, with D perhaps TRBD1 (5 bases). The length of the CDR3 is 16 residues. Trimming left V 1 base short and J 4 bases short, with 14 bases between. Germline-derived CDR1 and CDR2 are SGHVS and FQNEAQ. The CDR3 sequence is CASSLGAGRQNQPQHF. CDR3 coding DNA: TGTGCCAGCAGCTTAGGGGCGGGGCGTCAGAATCAGCCCCAGCATTTT.

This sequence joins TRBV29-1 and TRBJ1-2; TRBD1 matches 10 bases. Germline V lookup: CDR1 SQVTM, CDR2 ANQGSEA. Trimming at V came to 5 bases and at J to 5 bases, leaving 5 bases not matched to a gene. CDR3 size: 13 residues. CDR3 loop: CSVSPGQGYGYTF. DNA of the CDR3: TGCAGCGTTTCCCCGGGACAGGGGTATGGCTACACCTTC. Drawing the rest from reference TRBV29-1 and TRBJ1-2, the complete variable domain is SAVISQKPSRDICQRGTSLTIQCQVDSQVTMMFWYRQQPGQSLTLIATANQGSEATYESGFVIDKFPISRPNLTFSTLTVSNMSPEDSSIYLCSVSPGQGYGYTFGSGTRLTVV.

CDR3: CASSRGRGNEQFF. As DNA, the CDR3 is TGTGCCAGCAGCCGCGGGAGGGGAAATGAGCAGTTCTTC. The V call is TRBV7-3, the J call TRBJ2-1, with 9 bases matching TRBD2. V lost 5 bases to trimming and J lost 7 bases; unmatched junction nucleotides: 3. Germline V CDR1 and CDR2: SGHTA, FQGTGA. CDR3 size: 13 residues.

CDR3 loop: CASSSRIDSGQFF. CDR3 DNA sequence: TGTGCCAGCAGCTCAAGGATCGACTCGGGGCAGTTCTTC. The V gene is TRBV5-4, the J gene TRBJ2-1, with D hard to call. In germline, CDR1 is SGHNT, CDR2 YYREEE (reference sequence). The CDR3 covers 13 residues. Trimming left V 3 bases short and J 12 bases short, with 16 bases between.

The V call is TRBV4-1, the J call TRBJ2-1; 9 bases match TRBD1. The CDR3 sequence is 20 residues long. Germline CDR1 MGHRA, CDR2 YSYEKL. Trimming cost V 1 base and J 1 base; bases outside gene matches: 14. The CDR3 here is CASSQALRGAGTGSYNEQFF. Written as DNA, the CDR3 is TGCGCCAGCAGCCAAGCTCTAAGGGGAGCCGGGACAGGGTCCTACAATGAGCAGTTCTTC.

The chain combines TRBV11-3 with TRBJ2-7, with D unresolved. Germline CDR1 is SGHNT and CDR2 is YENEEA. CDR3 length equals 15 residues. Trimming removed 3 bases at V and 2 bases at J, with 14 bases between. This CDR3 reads CASSFERTETYEQYF. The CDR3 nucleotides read TGTGCCAGCAGCTTTGAACGAACGGAGACCTACGAGCAGTACTTC.

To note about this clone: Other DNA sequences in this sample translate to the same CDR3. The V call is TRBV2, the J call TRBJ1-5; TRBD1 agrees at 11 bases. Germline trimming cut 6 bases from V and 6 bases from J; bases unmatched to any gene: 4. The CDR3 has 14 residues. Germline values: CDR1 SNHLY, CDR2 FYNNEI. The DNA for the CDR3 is TGTGCCAGCAGCGGGACAGGGGGGGGTCAGCCCCAGCATTTT. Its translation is CASSGTGGGQPQHF.

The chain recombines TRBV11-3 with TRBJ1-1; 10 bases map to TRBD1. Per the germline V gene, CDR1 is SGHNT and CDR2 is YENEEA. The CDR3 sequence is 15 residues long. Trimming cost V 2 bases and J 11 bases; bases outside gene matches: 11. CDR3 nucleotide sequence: TGTGCCAGCAGCTTACTAGACAGGGGGCTGGCCGGGGCTTTCTTT. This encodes CASSLLDRGLAGAFF. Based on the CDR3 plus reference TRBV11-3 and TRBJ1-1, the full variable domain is EAGVVQSPRYKIIEKKQPVAFWCNPISGHNTLYWYLQNLGQGPELLIRYENEEAVDDSQLPKDRFSAERLKGVDSTLKIQPAELGDSAVYLCASSLLDRGLAGAFFGQGTRLTVV.

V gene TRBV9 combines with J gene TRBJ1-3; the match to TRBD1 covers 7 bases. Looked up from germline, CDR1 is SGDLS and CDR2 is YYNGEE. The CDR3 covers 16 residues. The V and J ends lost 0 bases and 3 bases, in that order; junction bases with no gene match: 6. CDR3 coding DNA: TGTGCCAGCAGCGTAGAGGCAGGGGGAAATGGAAACACCATATATTTT. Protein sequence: CASSVEAGGNGNTIYF.

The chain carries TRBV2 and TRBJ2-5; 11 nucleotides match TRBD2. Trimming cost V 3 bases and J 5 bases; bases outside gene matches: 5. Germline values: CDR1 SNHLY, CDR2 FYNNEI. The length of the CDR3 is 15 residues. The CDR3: CASSDSGRGGETQYF. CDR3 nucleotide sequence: TGTGCCAGCAGTGATAGCGGGAGGGGAGGGGAGACCCAGTACTTC.

In DNA, the CDR3 is TGTGCCAGAAGCTTGTTTGCACTTAGCACAGATACGCAGTATTTT. As protein: CARSLFALSTDTQYF. The rearrangement joins TRBV5-3 to TRBJ2-3; no clear D. TRBV5-3 is reported as an ORF; its role is uncertain. The CDR3 consists of 15 residues. Trimming removed 1 base at V and 0 bases at J, with 9 bases between.

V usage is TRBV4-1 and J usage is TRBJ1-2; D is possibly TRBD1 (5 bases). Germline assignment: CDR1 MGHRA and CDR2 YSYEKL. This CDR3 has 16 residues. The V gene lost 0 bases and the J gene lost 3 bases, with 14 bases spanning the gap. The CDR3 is CASSQDRGREYYGYTF. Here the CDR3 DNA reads TGCGCCAGCAGCCAAGATAGAGGCAGGGAATACTATGGCTACACCTTC.

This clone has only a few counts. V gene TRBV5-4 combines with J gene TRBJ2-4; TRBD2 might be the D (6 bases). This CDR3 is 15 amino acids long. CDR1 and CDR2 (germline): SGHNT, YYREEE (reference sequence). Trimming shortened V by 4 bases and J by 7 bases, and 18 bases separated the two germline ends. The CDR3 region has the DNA TGTGCCAGCAGCCCGGAGGGCGGAGGGACCAACATTCAGTACTTC. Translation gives CASSPEGGGTNIQYF.

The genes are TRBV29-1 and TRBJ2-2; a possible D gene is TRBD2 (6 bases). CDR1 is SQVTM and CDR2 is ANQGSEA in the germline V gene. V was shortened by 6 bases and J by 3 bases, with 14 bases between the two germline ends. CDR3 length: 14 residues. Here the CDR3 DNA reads TGCAGCGTCGCTGGCGGGGCCGACACCGGGGAGCTGTTTTTT. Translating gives CSVAGGADTGELFF.

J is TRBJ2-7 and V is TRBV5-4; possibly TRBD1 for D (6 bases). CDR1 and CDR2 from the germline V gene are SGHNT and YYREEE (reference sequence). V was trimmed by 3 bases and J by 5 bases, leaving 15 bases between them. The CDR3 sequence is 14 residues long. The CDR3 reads CASSSQTGAHEQYF. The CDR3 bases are TGTGCCAGCAGCTCCCAGACAGGAGCCCACGAGCAGTACTTC.

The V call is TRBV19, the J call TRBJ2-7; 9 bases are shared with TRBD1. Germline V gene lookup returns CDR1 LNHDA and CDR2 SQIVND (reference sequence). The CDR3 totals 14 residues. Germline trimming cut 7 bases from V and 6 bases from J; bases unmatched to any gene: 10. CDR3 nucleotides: TGTGCCAGTACCAACCCTGAGGACAGGGGCGAGCAGTACTTC. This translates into CASTNPEDRGEQYF.